These T cell receptor beta chains were read from a single sample in a study of OX40 agonist ivuxolimab in advanced cancers. Profiling relied on immunoSEQ multiplex PCR, and the TCRdb table lists in-frame clones only, not all of them. Of about 67,000 clones listed, almost 85% are singletons. The sample was CD4+ or CD8+ T cells sorted from blood, taken in a trial of the OX40 agonist ivuxolimab. All receptors derive from an adult with an advanced solid tumor such as melanoma, head and neck, liver or kidney cancer. Both conserved end residues are part of each CDR3. D genes are given only for firm matches. Only some rows state a clone size, as once, few, many or a class for expanded clones.

V gene	J gene	D gene	clone size	CDR3 DNA	CDR3 protein
TRBV19	TRBJ1-1	TRBD1	NA	TGTGCCAGTAGTTGGACAGGGACTGAAGCTTTCTTT	CASSWTGTEAFF
TRBV7-9	TRBJ1-2	NA	few	TGTGCCAGCACCATGACCCCCAACCTCGGTGGCTACACCTTC	CASTMTPNLGGYTF
TRBV9	TRBJ1-1	NA	NA	TGTGCCAGCAGCGTAGACCTACAGAACACTGAAGCTTTCTTT	CASSVDLQNTEAFF
TRBV14	TRBJ1-2	NA	NA	TGTGCCAGCAGCCAGGGGCAGGGGTCATTCTATGGCTACACCTTC	CASSQGQGSFYGYTF
TRBV10-3	TRBJ2-7	TRBD1	NA	TGTGCCATCAGTGAGTCGACGCGGGACAGGGCCTCCTACGAGCAGTACTTC	CAISESTRDRASYEQYF
TRBV5-4	TRBJ1-6	NA	once	TGTGCCAGCAGCTTGGCGGGGGACCCCTATAATTCACCCCTCCACTTT	CASSLAGDPYNSPLHF
TRBV27	TRBJ1-2	NA	NA	TGTGCCAGCAAAGACATCGACTCTATCTATGGCTACACCTTC	CASKDIDSIYGYTF
TRBV29-1	TRBJ1-2	NA	NA	TGCAGCGTTGAAGGTGGATTGACGGGCTATGGCTACACCTTC	CSVEGGLTGYGYTF
TRBV30	TRBJ2-3	NA	once	TGTGCCTGGAGCGACTCATCAGTTACGCAGTATTTT	CAWSDSSVTQYF
TRBV28	TRBJ2-1	NA	NA	TGTGCCAGCAGTGGAGATAGCGGAGAATCCTACAATGAGCAGTTCTTC	CASSGDSGESYNEQFF
TRBV2	TRBJ2-3	TRBD2	NA	TGTGCCAGCACTGGACTAGCGGGAGAGGAATTCAAGCAGTATTTT	CASTGLAGEEFKQYF
TRBV4-1	TRBJ1-4	NA	NA	TGCGCCAGCAGCCGGGGCAAACTGTTTTTT	CASSRGKLFF
TRBV6-5	TRBJ1-5	NA	NA	TGTGCCAGCAGTTACCGCCAGGGGAGAAATCAGCCCCAGCATTTT	CASSYRQGRNQPQHF
TRBV27	TRBJ1-6	TRBD1	NA	TGTGCCAGCAGTTCAGACAGGGGGCGCGGTTCACCCCTCCACTTT	CASSSDRGRGSPLHF
TRBV7-2	TRBJ1-1	NA	NA	TGTGCCAGCAGCCTCCCCGCTGGGAATTCTGAAGCTTTCTTT	CASSLPAGNSEAFF
TRBV6-1	TRBJ1-5	TRBD1	NA	TGTGCCAGCAGTGAAGACAGGGGTTTACGGCCCCAGCATTTT	CASSEDRGLRPQHF
TRBV7-2	TRBJ2-7	NA	NA	TGTGCCAGCAGCCCGGACCCTCACGAGCAGTACTTC	CASSPDPHEQYF
TRBV19	TRBJ1-5	NA	NA	TGTGCCAGTAGTATTTTACAGGGTTGGGGAAGCAATCAGCCCCAGCATTTT	CASSILQGWGSNQPQHF
TRBV7-9	TRBJ2-6	TRBD1	NA	TGTGCCAGCATCATGACAGGGGCCACCTCTGGGGCCAACGTCCTGACTTTC	CASIMTGATSGANVLTF
TRBV7-9	TRBJ2-5	NA	NA	TGTGCCAGCAGCTTAGGCATCCGAAGGGAGACCCAGTACTTC	CASSLGIRRETQYF
TRBV7-8	TRBJ1-5	TRBD1	NA	TGTGCCAGCAGCTTACAGGGGGGGTGGGATAGCAATCAGCCCCAGCATTTT	CASSLQGGWDSNQPQHF
TRBV2	TRBJ2-3	TRBD1	NA	TGTGCCAGCAGTGGACGACAGGGAAATACGCAGTATTTT	CASSGRQGNTQYF
TRBV28	TRBJ1-6	NA	NA	TGTGCCAGCAGTTTATCCCGGCGGGCGGGGGGCTCCTATAATTCACCCCTCCACTTT	CASSLSRRAGGSYNSPLHF
TRBV4-3	TRBJ1-3	NA	NA	TGCGCCAGCAGCCAAGCCAGCTCTGGAAACACCATATATTTT	CASSQASSGNTIYF
TRBV6-5	TRBJ1-2	NA	NA	TGTGCCAGCATTTATGGCTACACCTTC	CASIYGYTF
TRBV30	TRBJ1-1	NA	NA	TGTGCCTGGAGTGGAGGGTACACTGAAGCTTTCTTT	CAWSGGYTEAFF
TRBV28	TRBJ1-2	NA	NA	TGTGCCAGTCTCGCCGGCGGCTACTATGGCTACACCTTC	CASLAGGYYGYTF
TRBV7-7	TRBJ2-2	NA	NA	TGTGCTAGCACGAAGGGCGGTTCGAACACCGGGGAGCTGTTTTTT	CASTKGGSNTGELFF
TRBV19	TRBJ1-1	NA	NA	TGTGCCAGTAGGATTCTCGGGGGTATGAACACTGAAGCTTTCTTT	CASRILGGMNTEAFF
TRBV6-5	TRBJ1-1	TRBD1	NA	TGTGCCAGCAGGGGACAGAGGTTCACTGAAGCTTTCTTT	CASRGQRFTEAFF
TRBV11-2	TRBJ1-4	NA	NA	TGTGCCAGCAGCTTAGATTACGGGGCAAGCGGTGAAAAACTGTTTTTT	CASSLDYGASGEKLFF
TRBV27	TRBJ2-7	TRBD1	NA	TGTGCCAGCAGTTCGTCCGGGACAGGCCTTTACGAGCAGTACTTC	CASSSSGTGLYEQYF
TRBV28	TRBJ1-1	NA	NA	TGTGCCAGCAGTTTTGACCTCGCTACAATTGAAGCTTTCTTT	CASSFDLATIEAFF
TRBV28	TRBJ1-3	NA	NA	TGTGCCAGCACTGGAGGAAACACCATATATTTT	CASTGGNTIYF
TRBV29-1	TRBJ2-5	TRBD1	NA	TGCAGCGTTGCCAGGGGGCGCGGGGAGACCCAGTACTTC	CSVARGRGETQYF
TRBV7-9	TRBJ1-1	NA	NA	TGTGCCAGCAACCCGGCCGGGGCGAACACTGAAGCTTTCTTT	CASNPAGANTEAFF
TRBV19	TRBJ2-5	TRBD2	NA	TGTGCCAGTAGTATAGCGGGAGGGAAGGAGACCCAGTACTTC	CASSIAGGKETQYF
TRBV2	TRBJ1-2	TRBD1	NA	TGTGCCAGCAGTGAAGCCAGGGGGAACTATGGCTACACCTTC	CASSEARGNYGYTF
TRBV28	TRBJ1-2	NA	NA	TGTGCCAGCAGGGGGGCCGCAGCTAACTATGGCTACACCTTC	CASRGAAANYGYTF
TRBV18	TRBJ1-2	NA	NA	TGTGCCAGCTCACCGGGCCAGACTAACTATGGCTACACCTTC	CASSPGQTNYGYTF